These 22 T cell receptor beta chains originate from one sample sequenced in a study of OX40 agonist ivuxolimab in advanced cancers. The library was made by the immunoSEQ multiplex PCR assay. Sourced from immuneACCESS, this table was stored by TCRdb with only in-frame sequences that have V and J called. A share of the clones is absent; for the studies checked, an unresolved V gene accounts for under half, and the remainder has no known explanation. For this sample the table gives approximately 70,000 clones, of which around nine tenths were detected only once. The ten largest clones add up to around 0.86% of the sample. The source was CD4+ or CD8+ T cells sorted from blood, collected in a trial of the OX40 agonist ivuxolimab. Every receptor here comes from an adult with an advanced solid tumor such as melanoma, head and neck, liver or kidney cancer.

V usage is TRBV5-6 and J usage is TRBJ1-5, with D perhaps matching TRBD1 (6 bases). Trimming removed 2 bases from V and 0 bases from J, with 12 bases in between. From germline, CDR1 is SGHDT and CDR2 YYEEEE. The CDR3 spans 16 residues. DNA for the CDR3: TGTGCCAGCAGCTTCATAGGGGGTCCTAGCAATCAGCCCCAGCATTTT. Translation gives CASSFIGGPSNQPQHF.

The chain joins TRBV7-2 to TRBJ2-2; perhaps TRBD2 as D (6 bases). Trimming shortened V by 3 bases and J by 7 bases, and 12 bases separated the two germline ends. The CDR3 runs to 14 residues. The germline CDR1 and CDR2 sequences are SGHTA and FQGNSA. CDR3 nucleotide sequence: TGTGCCAGCAGCTTGGCTAGCGTCAGCGGGGAGCTGTTTTTT. Translated: CASSLASVSGELFF.

The chain joins TRBV29-1 to TRBJ2-1; D unresolved. The V end was cut by 3 bases, the J end by 1 base, with 10 bases between. CDR3 length: 14 amino acids. Germline V gene lookup returns CDR1 SQVTM and CDR2 ANQGSEA. DNA for the CDR3: TGCAGCGTTGATGCGGTGACATCCTACAATGAGCAGTTCTTC. This codes for CSVDAVTSYNEQFF.

The chain has TRBV7-9 and TRBJ2-5; D uncertain. The germline V gene has CDR1 SEHNR and CDR2 FQNEAQ (reference sequence). The germline V and J ends were trimmed by 0 bases and 3 bases, with 2 bases remaining between them. This CDR3 is built from 12 residues. This CDR3 is CASSLAKETQYF. The CDR3 DNA is TGTGCCAGCAGCTTAGCGAAAGAGACCCAGTACTTC. The whole variable domain, remainder taken from reference TRBV7-9 and TRBJ2-5, is DTGVSQNPRHKITKRGQNVTFRCDPISEHNRLYWYRQTLGQGPEFLTYFQNEAQLEKSRLLSDRFSAERPKGSFSTLEIQRTEQGDSAMYLCASSLAKETQYFGPGTRLLVL.

This clone was recorded a few times. The rearrangement uses TRBV2 and TRBJ2-7; D is uncertain. Per germline, CDR1 SNHLY and CDR2 FYNNEI. The length of the CDR3 is 11 residues. The V end lost 2 bases, the J end lost 4 bases, and 3 bases lay between the germline ends. CDR3 protein: CASSEWYEQYF. The CDR3 DNA reads TGTGCCAGCAGTGAATGGTACGAGCAGTACTTC.

This clone was found once. The chain recombines TRBV27 with TRBJ2-5; unclear D gene. Trimming cost V 4 bases and J 7 bases, with 13 bases left between them. In germline, CDR1 is MNHEY, CDR2 SMNVEV (reference sequence). This CDR3 contains 13 residues. The DNA for the CDR3 is TGTGCCAGCAGTTCCTCGGTGACGACGACCCAGTACTTC. Its protein is CASSSSVTTTQYF.

This clone was found a few times. V and J are TRBV10-3 and TRBJ1-2, with a weak D call TRBD1 (5 bases). The CDR3 consists of 15 residues. Germline CDR1 reads ENHRY; CDR2 reads SYGVKD. Trimming removed 6 bases at V and 4 bases at J, with 18 bases between. The CDR3 reads CAISPNQGLIYGYTF. In nucleotides, the CDR3 is TGTGCCATCAGCCCCAACCAGGGTCTTATCTATGGCTACACCTTC.

The chain has TRBV5-1 and TRBJ2-1, with 10 bases fitting TRBD2. The CDR3 extends over 14 amino acids. With V trimmed by 5 bases and J by 7 bases, 6 bases remained unmatched. Per the germline V gene, CDR1 is SGHRS and CDR2 is YFSETQ. The CDR3 is CASRKLAGDNEQFF. The CDR3 coding sequence is TGCGCCAGCAGGAAGCTAGCGGGAGATAATGAGCAGTTCTTC.

The V call is TRBV10-3, the J call TRBJ1-6; D is ambiguous. The CDR3 totals 16 residues. The germline V gene has CDR1 ENHRY and CDR2 SYGVKD. The V end was cut by 2 bases, the J end by 4 bases, with 12 bases between. The CDR3 sequence: CAISEVRWDYNSPLHF. CDR3 nucleotides: TGTGCCATCAGTGAGGTCCGGTGGGATTATAATTCACCCCTCCACTTT.

V and J are TRBV18 and TRBJ1-2; weak D call: TRBD1 (5 bases). The CDR3 length is 13 residues. CDR1 and CDR2 (germline): KGHSH, LQKENI. V dropped 0 bases and J dropped 8 bases, with 10 bases sitting between them. For the CDR3, the DNA is TGTGCCAGCTCACCACCGTCTAGGGGCGGCTACACCTTC. This codes for CASSPPSRGGYTF.

This chain connects TRBV27 to TRBJ1-2; 9 positions agree with TRBD1. This CDR3 comprises 14 residues. Germline CDR1 is MNHEY and CDR2 is SMNVEV (reference sequence). After removal of 6 bases from V and 4 bases from J, the junction contained 6 bases not matched to a gene. CDR3: CASRGDRDVYGYTF. CDR3 nucleotides: TGTGCCAGCAGAGGGGACAGGGATGTCTATGGCTACACCTTC.

This sequence joins TRBV9 and TRBJ2-1; no clear D gene. V lost 3 bases and J lost 6, with 19 bases in between. Germline V gives CDR1 SGDLS, CDR2 YYNGEE. This CDR3 has 16 amino acids. Here the CDR3 reads CASSGNSKTRFNEQFF. The CDR3 DNA follows: TGTGCCAGCAGCGGCAATAGTAAAACCCGCTTCAATGAGCAGTTCTTC.

Here the CDR3 DNA reads TGTGCCAGCAGTTTCGACGGGGGTTCGTACAATGAGCAGTTCTTC. As protein: CASSFDGGSYNEQFF. This chain uses TRBV28 with TRBJ2-1; TRBD2 is a possible D gene (6 bases). This CDR3 spans 15 amino acids. Trimming stripped 3 bases from V and 4 bases from J, with 13 bases between. Germline V gene lookup returns CDR1 MDHEN and CDR2 SYDVKM.

With regard to this clone: Other DNA sequences in this sample translate to the same CDR3. This chain connects TRBV7-2 to TRBJ1-6; D is ambiguous. V was pared by 4 bases and J by 4 bases, with 2 bases between. There are 12 residues in the CDR3. The V gene's germline CDR1 is SGHTA and CDR2 FQGNSA. The CDR3 DNA follows: TGTGCCAGCAGCTCATATAATTCACCCCTCCACTTT. Its protein is CASSSYNSPLHF. The full variable domain, with the rest looked up from reference TRBV7-2 and TRBJ1-6, is GAGVSQSPSNKVTEKGKDVELRCDPISGHTALYWYRQSLGQGLEFLIYFQGNSAPDKSGLPSDRFSAERTGGSVSTLTIQRTQQEDSAVYLCASSSYNSPLHFGNGTRLTVT.

The V gene is TRBV27, the J gene TRBJ1-1; no clear D. CDR3 size: 16 residues. The V gene lost 0 bases and the J gene lost 3 bases, with 14 bases spanning the gap. Germline V gene lookup returns CDR1 MNHEY and CDR2 SMNVEV (reference sequence). CDR3 amino acids: CASSLSRLSLHTEAFF. DNA of the CDR3: TGTGCCAGCAGTTTATCGAGGTTATCTCTCCACACTGAAGCTTTCTTT.

The chain recombines TRBV6-4 with TRBJ2-7, with D perhaps TRBD2 (7 bases). Trimming stripped 8 bases from V and 4 bases from J, with 21 bases between. The CDR3 totals 15 residues. The V gene's germline CDR1 is MRHNA and CDR2 SNTAGT. As DNA, the CDR3 is TGTGCCAGCTCACCACCGGCGGGGGCCGCGTACGAGCAGTACTTC. The encoded protein is CASSPPAGAAYEQYF.

This chain joins TRBV2 and TRBJ2-3; D is unclear. V gave up 0 bases and J gave up 10 bases, with 14 bases separating them. The CDR3 has 14 residues. Germline CDR1 and CDR2: SNHLY and FYNNEI. The CDR3 coding sequence is TGTGCCAGCAGTGAAGCGCTTCTGGCCCTGCCGCAGTATTTT. Translation gives CASSEALLALPQYF.

V usage is TRBV7-9 and J usage is TRBJ1-1; TRBD1 agrees at 10 bases. The CDR3 extends over 15 amino acids. The germline gives CDR1 SEHNR, CDR2 FQNEAQ (reference sequence). V lost 1 base and J lost 3; bases outside the gene matches: 2. CDR3 bases: TGTGCCAGCAGCTTAGGTGGGACAGGGGACACTGAAGCTTTCTTT. This translates into CASSLGGTGDTEAFF.

The CDR3 DNA follows: TGTGCCAGCAGTGAAGTGCAGGGGGCGGGGGCCAACGTCCTGACTTTC. Its translation: CASSEVQGAGANVLTF. V usage is TRBV2 and J usage is TRBJ2-6, with 8 nucleotides matching TRBD1. The CDR3 length is 16 residues. The germline V gene has CDR1 SNHLY and CDR2 FYNNEI. V was pared by 1 base and J by 4 bases, with 3 bases of the junction left unmatched. The variable domain in full, completed from reference TRBV2 and TRBJ2-6, reads EPEVTQTPSHQVTQMGQEVILRCVPISNHLYFYWYRQILGQKVEFLVSFYNNEISEKSEIFDDQFSVERPDGSNFTLKIRSTKLEDSAMYFCASSEVQGAGANVLTFGAGSRLTVL.

For the CDR3, the DNA is TGTGCCAGCAGCTTAGTTGGGGGAGATACGCAGTATTTT. Encoded protein: CASSLVGGDTQYF. The chain employs TRBV7-9 and TRBJ2-3; either TRBD1 or TRBD2 may fit D (5 bases each). Trimming removed 1 base from V and 5 bases from J, with 7 bases in between. This CDR3 contains 13 residues. The V gene's germline CDR1 is SEHNR and CDR2 FQNEAQ (reference sequence).

This rearrangement joins TRBV7-2 to TRBJ2-7, with no clear D. Trimming shortened V by 1 base and J by 0 bases, and 10 bases separated the two germline ends. CDR1 and CDR2 from the germline V gene are SGHTA and FQGNSA. This CDR3 region has 15 residues. The CDR3 loop is CASSLDLLVSYEQYF. CDR3 nucleotide sequence: TGTGCCAGCAGCTTAGATCTGCTAGTCTCCTACGAGCAGTACTTC.

V and J are TRBV11-1 and TRBJ2-2; tentative D call: TRBD2 (5 bases). Germline V CDR1 and CDR2: SGHAT, FQDESV (reference sequence). The CDR3 consists of 17 residues. V shed 1 base and J shed 5 bases, with 17 bases lying between them. The CDR3 nucleotides are TGTGCCAGCAGCTTAGGATCCAGGCTAGCAGGTACCGGGGAGCTGTTTTTT. Protein product: CASSLGSRLAGTGELFF.